One T cell receptor (beta chain) is described in this entry. What antigen it recognizes has not been identified. Within one base of it there is no much larger clone, and no base qualities were kept. This entry is derived from a study of shared clonotypes between healthy human individuals (dated by TCRdb to the early 2020s). The study in broad terms: The cohort included a few men and a couple of women between 18 and 49 years of age. For each donor, three plates each were used for CD4 naive and CD4 memory, two plates were used for CD8 naive, and one plate was used for CD8 memory. To estimate repertoire size and how much clonotype sharing occurs between individuals, the study deeply sequenced the blood TCR repertoires of several healthy adults. Libraries were prepared and TCR repertoires were sequenced by different laboratories using diverse techniques, in order to increase sequencing depth and limit assay-specific biases. Between about 0.94 and 8.9 billion PBMCs per donor were obtained by leukapheresis.

Healthy HIV-negative adults with no recently reported acute infections or vaccinations were included as donors. Only Caucasian adults living in Nashville, Tennessee, USA were represented among the donors. Magnetic negative selection was used to enrich CD4+ T cells, after which naive cells were positively selected on CD45RA and the negative fraction became the memory subset. After blood collection by leukapheresis, PBMCs were isolated using Ficoll-Histopaque density gradient centrifugation and then cryopreserved in the vapor phase of liquid nitrogen. Analytical flow cytometry was used to check the purity and quantity of every magnetically sorted T cell population. From each sorted fraction, genomic DNA was isolated and quantified by UV absorbance on a Nanodrop 2000c. What the authors observed across the whole study: Naive subsets generally had larger estimated clonotype richness than memory subsets did. Pairwise subsampling led to the expectation that sequencing depth would affect the degree of clonotype sharing among donors. Sampling was limited to blood, and TCR repertoires in tissue likely differ from TCR repertoires in blood. Clonotypes shared by all four sorted-subset donors showed higher generation probabilities than non-shared clonotypes. Even with the large sequencing depth, rarefaction of the sorted-subset datasets indicated that sequencing was incomplete. Roughly 5.2% of naive CD4, 3.5% of naive CD8, roughly 2.5% of memory CD4, and 0.4% of memory CD8 clonotypes were shared across several donors. The small number of donors limited the genetic and exposure-history diversity represented.

Using the deep immunoSEQ assay, multiplex PCR amplified TCR CDR3 regions from genomic DNA. Extracted genomic DNA from each cell subset was spread evenly across all wells of several immunoSEQ 96-well plates, with each plate serving as a replicate. For sorted subsets, about 200 ng genomic DNA, equal to some 30,000 T cell genomes, was loaded into each replicate PCR. Purified libraries were measured with a Qubit 3.0 fluorometer, size-checked on a Bioanalyzer 2100, and measured again with the KAPA Library Quantification kit. A separate single-read 150-cycle Illumina NextSeq 550 flow cell was used to sequence each immunoSEQ 96-well plate. The published analysis was carried out like this. Because the immunoSEQ output held only junctional sequences and lacked quality scores, the filtering could not match the filtering applied to full-length reads. To assign V/J genes and CDR3, sequences were annotated against IMGT germline references using PyIR, a Python wrapper for IgBLAST v1.9. Any read was removed if the V/J assignment was weak (E-value above 1e-6), the CDR3 was missing, or the read contained stop codons, out-of-frame junctions, or ambiguous translated residues. V3J clonotypes were defined as sequences sharing the same inferred V gene, J gene, and CDR3 amino acid sequence. To compute the percentage overlap between repertoires, the number of shared unique clonotypes was divided by the size of the smaller repertoire. Three approaches were used to assess repertoire richness: RTK rarefaction, the Chao1 estimator, and Recon v2.1 estimates of unobserved clonotypes. OLGA was used to compute generation probabilities for all TCRbeta clonotypes that the gDNA method yielded from a few donors. TCRdb re-hosts the immuneACCESS table, in-frame sequences only. Its copies lack some clones; in the studies checked, an unresolved V gene accounts for under half of them, and the cause for the rest is not known. V, J and clone size were drawn from that table, and D and trimming were deduced from the DNA. The sample includes about 2.4 million clones, with over 85% observed a single time. The ten largest clones capture 0.36% of the sample.

The V end gives up 2 bases and the J end 8 bases, leaving 11 bases in the junction not matched to a gene. Its CDR3 holds 16 amino acids, cysteine through phenylalanine. Here the CDR3 DNA is all that survives: 48 bases in frame from base 1. CDR1 is given as KGHSH and CDR2 as LQKENI, both from the germline V gene. This clonotype was sampled from a man younger than 30 in good health. Some clones in this sample may be carry-over from other donors' samples. The sample taken for sequencing was naive CD4+ T cells from PBMCs. The cell subset or site label for this specimen denotes: CD45RA+ positively selected. In this chain, TRBV18 is recombined with TRBJ2-1; 8 junctional bases match TRBD1. CDR3 protein: CASSPSDRALLDEQFF. The nucleotides are TGTGCCAGCTCACCATCGGACAGGGCGTTGTTGGATGAGCAGTTCTTC.